The 23 T cell receptor beta chains in this list originate from one sample, sequenced in a study of T cells in women clearing cervical HPV infection. Assay used: immunoSEQ multiplex PCR; TCRdb lists only in-frame clones, some missing. The listing records 25,000 to 30,000 clones. Source material: blood buffy coat. These receptors were obtained from a woman aged 18-70 years with a cervical HPV16 infection that either progressed to CIN3+ or cleared (not recorded which).

A remark on this clone: The read ends 3 residues shy of where the CDR3 ends; the end is completed using the germline J gene. V and J are TRBV12-3 or TRBV12-4 and TRBJ2-7, with 7 nucleotides matching TRBD1. V lost 6 bases to trimming and J lost 2 bases; unmatched junction nucleotides: 7. CDR3 size: 14 residues. The CDR3: CASSSDRLPYEQYF. The covered CDR3 bases are TGTGCCAGCAGCTCGGACAGGCTACCCTACGAG.

To note about this clone: The CDR3 is cut off 3 residues early in the read; its end comes from the germline J gene. The chain is built from TRBV10-3 and TRBJ2-7; TRBD1 is a possible D gene (5 bases). V was clipped by 7 bases and J by 4 bases, with 14 bases between them. CDR3 length: 13 residues. Germline lookup yields CDR1 ENHRY and CDR2 SYGVKD. The sequenced part of the CDR3 DNA is TGTGCCATCAACGAAGGGGCGCGTTACGAG. It codes for CAINEGARYE. The full-length CDR3 reads as CAINEGARYEQYF.

Concerning this clone itself: The sequenced fragment ends 3 residues before the CDR3 boundary, so the rest is inferred from the germline J gene. The chain has TRBV7-9 and TRBJ1-1; maybe TRBD1 (5 bases). The CDR3 extends over 12 amino acids. Per the germline V gene, CDR1 is SEHNR and CDR2 is FQNEAQ (reference sequence). The CDR3 sequence: CASSFNPGVAFF. The sequenced part of the CDR3 DNA is TGTGCCAGCAGCTTTAATCCGGGGGTA.

As concerns this clone: With the read ending 3 residues before the CDR3 end, the germline J gene is used to fill in that end. V is TRBV5-1 and J is TRBJ1-1, with D possibly matching TRBD1 (6 bases). Germline V gene sequence: CDR1 SGHRS, CDR2 YFSETQ. V shed 0 bases and J shed 1 base, with 16 bases lying between them. This CDR3 has 17 residues. The CDR3 reads CASSLEEWDKRNTEAFF. Partial CDR3 DNA: TGCGCCAGCAGCTTGGAAGAGTGGGACAAGAGGAACACTGAA.

As to this clone: The read ends 3 residues early relative to the CDR3; the germline J gene fills the gap. The chain carries TRBV5-1 and TRBJ1-6; D is unclear. Germline lookup yields CDR1 SGHRS and CDR2 YFSETQ. V gave up 0 bases and J gave up 10 bases, with 8 bases separating them. CDR3 length: 13 amino acids. This chain's CDR3 is CASSLGQKSPLHF. Incomplete CDR3 DNA: TGCGCCAGCAGCTTGGGACAAAAATCACCC.

Note on this clone: The missing CDR3 end, 3 residues past where the read stops, is filled in from the germline J gene. The rearrangement uses TRBV29-1 and TRBJ1-4, with D possibly TRBD1 on 5 matching bases. The CDR3 covers 14 residues. CDR1 and CDR2 (germline): SQVTM, ANQGSEA. With 5 bases removed from V and 7 bases from J, the gap between germline ends came to 17 bases. The sequenced CDR3 bases are TGCAGCGTTAAGGGACTAATGATCGGTGAAAAA. Translating gives CSVKGLMIGEK. The whole CDR3 sequence reads CSVKGLMIGEKLFF. The full variable domain, completed using reference TRBV29-1 and TRBJ1-4, is SAVISQKPSRDICQRGTSLTIQCQVDSQVTMMFWYRQQPGQSLTLIATANQGSEATYESGFVIDKFPISRPNLTFSTLTVSNMSPEDSSIYLCSVKGLMIGEKLFFGSGTQLSVL.

As for this clone: Read data end 3 residues before the CDR3 end; the end is taken from the germline J gene. The rearrangement uses TRBV11-2 and TRBJ1-4; no clear D gene. This CDR3 is built from 13 residues. Germline CDR1 reads SGHAT; CDR2 reads FQNNGV. Trimming stripped 5 bases from V and 8 bases from J, with 12 bases between. CDR3 DNA, as far as it was read: TGTGCCAGCAGCCCCCGGACTCCGGAAAAA. It codes for CASSPRTPEK. The full CDR3 protein is CASSPRTPEKLFF.

Notes on this clone: Read sequence stops 3 residues before the CDR3 end, and the germline J gene provides the missing end. V is TRBV5-1 and J is TRBJ1-4, with D maybe TRBD1 (6 bases). Germline CDR1 and CDR2: SGHRS and YFSETQ. The CDR3 is 14 amino acids. Trimming shortened V by 4 bases and J by 3 bases, and 10 bases separated the two germline ends. The DNA read from the CDR3 is TGCGCCAGCAGCCGAGGGGGTGCTAATGAAAAA. It translates to CASSRGGANEK. The entire CDR3 reads CASSRGGANEKLFF.

In the case of this clone: The read ends 3 residues early relative to the CDR3; the germline J gene fills the gap. Other DNA sequences in this specimen translate into the identical CDR3. The chain has TRBV20-1 and TRBJ2-1; 8 nucleotides match TRBD2. Germline V CDR1 and CDR2: DFQATT, SNEGSKA (reference sequence). J was trimmed by 2 bases and V by 0 bases; bases with no gene match: 3. The CDR3 has 15 amino acids. CDR3 region: CSARDRGGPYNEQFF. CDR3 DNA (partial): TGCAGTGCTAGAGATCGGGGGGGTCCCTACAATGAG.

With respect to this clone: Coverage ceases 3 residues before the CDR3 finishes, and the germline J gene fills in the end. V is TRBV10-3 and J is TRBJ1-1, with D tentatively TRBD1 (5 bases). The germline gives CDR1 ENHRY, CDR2 SYGVKD. Trimming removed 3 bases at V and 7 bases at J, with 15 bases between. The CDR3 totals 14 residues. The sequenced part of the CDR3 DNA is TGTGCCATCAGTGAATCCGGGGGATTGAATGAA. Its protein is CAISESGGLNE. The complete CDR3 reads CAISESGGLNEAFF.

Incomplete CDR3 DNA: TGTGCCAGCAGCTTGGTCCTAGCGGGGGCCAAAAACATT. This encodes CASSLVLAGAKNI. Given in full, the CDR3 is CASSLVLAGAKNIQYF. This chain connects TRBV5-4 to TRBJ2-4, with TRBD2 matching 9 bases. The read stops 3 residues short of the end of the CDR3; the missing end is completed from the germline J gene. This CDR3 has 16 amino acids. V lost 0 bases to trimming and J lost 1 base; unmatched junction nucleotides: 2. The V gene's germline CDR1 is SGHNT and CDR2 YYREEE (reference sequence).

The sequenced part of the CDR3 DNA is TGTGCCAGTAGTATGGGGGGTAGCGGGGGATTCACAGATACG. Its translation: CASSMGGSGGFTDT. The whole CDR3 sequence reads CASSMGGSGGFTDTQYF. The chain links TRBV19 to TRBJ2-3; 9 bases line up with TRBD2. The read terminates 3 residues ahead of where the CDR3 ends, so the germline J gene completes it. This CDR3 comprises 17 residues. The germline gives CDR1 LNHDA, CDR2 SQIVND (reference sequence). With 3 bases clipped from V and 2 bases from J, the junction kept 9 bases outside the gene matches.

Concerning this clone: The read is 3 residues too short to cover the CDR3 end, so that end is filled in from the germline J gene. The chain joins TRBV7-9 to TRBJ1-1; 7 positions agree with TRBD1. Trimming at V came to 5 bases and at J to 3 bases, leaving 6 bases not matched to a gene. The CDR3 totals 14 residues. The germline V gene has CDR1 SEHNR and CDR2 FQNEAQ (reference sequence). CDR3 sequence: CASSTRQGYTEAFF. The sequenced part of the CDR3 DNA is TGTGCCAGCAGCACCCGACAGGGTTACACTGAA.

As concerns this clone: The CDR3 end falls 3 residues outside the read, so it is completed with the germline J gene. This sequence joins TRBV7-9 and TRBJ2-7; 8 positions match TRBD1. Trimming took 4 bases from V and 2 from J; bases not matched to a gene: 4. This CDR3 contains 14 residues. Germline values: CDR1 SEHNR, CDR2 FQNEAQ (reference sequence). The CDR3 DNA, read in part, is TGTGCCAGCAGCTCTGGACAGGGTCCCTACGAG. It codes for CASSSGQGPYE. Given in full, the CDR3 is CASSSGQGPYEQYF.

Points on this clone: Sequencing ends 3 residues short of the CDR3 end; the germline J gene provides the rest. The chain has TRBV2 and TRBJ2-1, with D perhaps matching TRBD2 (6 bases). Germline V CDR1 and CDR2: SNHLY, FYNNEI. CDR3 length: 14 amino acids. V was shortened by 6 bases and J by 5 bases, with 14 bases between the two germline ends. Here the CDR3 reads CASSKTRGNNEQFF. Incomplete CDR3 DNA: TGTGCCAGCAGCAAGACTAGGGGCAACAATGAG.

This clone is deemed medium-sized by its frequency. The observed sequence ends 3 residues before the CDR3 terminus, with the missing tail filled in from the germline J gene. This chain joins TRBV29-1 and TRBJ2-6; 8 bases agree with TRBD1. The V and J ends lost 6 bases and 0 bases, in that order; junction bases with no gene match: 1. The length of the CDR3 is 14 residues. The germline V gene has CDR1 SQVTM and CDR2 ANQGSEA. This CDR3 reads CSVRGLSGANVLTF. The part of the CDR3 DNA that was read is TGCAGCGTCAGGGGGCTCTCTGGGGCCAACGTC.

Worth noting for this clone: The sequenced fragment ends 3 residues before the CDR3 boundary, so the rest is inferred from the germline J gene. This chain uses TRBV20-1 with TRBJ1-1; D remains unclear. The germline V gene encodes CDR1 DFQATT and CDR2 SNEGSKA (reference sequence). Between the trimmed V and J ends, which lost 2 bases and 7 bases, there was a span of 17 bases. The CDR3 length is 14 residues. The CDR3 bases that were read are TGCAGTGCTAGAACCCCCACAGCTTATGATGAA. Residues: CSARTPTAYDE. The full CDR3 protein reads CSARTPTAYDEAFF.

For this clone: Read coverage stops 3 residues before the CDR3 terminus; the germline J gene supplies the remainder. The rearrangement uses TRBV24-1 and TRBJ2-2, with 9 bases fitting TRBD1. Germline V lookup: CDR1 KGHDR, CDR2 SFDVKD. The CDR3 loop spans 13 amino acids. After removal of 9 bases from V and 7 bases from J, the junction contained 5 bases not matched to a gene. The sequenced part of the CDR3 DNA is TGTGCCACCGCCGGGACAGGGCACGGGGAG. Residues: CATAGTGHGE. In full, the CDR3 reads CATAGTGHGELFF.

Remarks on this clone: The missing CDR3 end, 3 residues past where the read stops, is filled in from the germline J gene. The chain uses TRBV19 and TRBJ2-2; D not certain. The CDR3 sequence is 14 residues long. From germline, CDR1 is LNHDA and CDR2 SQIVND (reference sequence). V was clipped by 3 bases and J by 6 bases, with 11 bases between them. The CDR3 bases that were read are TGTGCCAGTAGTATTGAGGCAGTGTCCGGGGAG. Translating it yields CASSIEAVSGE. Given in full, the CDR3 is CASSIEAVSGELFF.

About this clone itself: The sequence runs out 3 residues before the end of the CDR3; the remainder is reconstructed from the germline J gene. The chain has TRBV7-2 and TRBJ1-2; D may be TRBD1 (5 bases). Trimming left V 5 bases short and J 4 bases short, with 17 bases between. Per germline, CDR1 SGHTA and CDR2 FQGNSA. The CDR3 sequence is 15 residues long. CDR3 protein: CASSTLAIGGYGYTF. Partial CDR3 DNA: TGTGCCAGCAGCACGTTAGCAATCGGGGGCTATGGC. Looking up the rest from reference TRBV7-2 and TRBJ1-2 gives the full variable domain: GAGVSQSPSNKVTEKGKDVELRCDPISGHTALYWYRQSLGQGLEFLIYFQGNSAPDKSGLPSDRFSAERTGGSVSTLTIQRTQQEDSAVYLCASSTLAIGGYGYTFGSGTRLTVV.

On this clone itself: The CDR3 end falls 3 residues outside the read, so it is completed with the germline J gene. The chain recombines TRBV20-1 with TRBJ2-7; the match to TRBD2 covers 10 bases. The CDR3 sequence is 13 residues long. The V gene's germline CDR1 is DFQATT and CDR2 SNEGSKA (reference sequence). V lost 6 bases to trimming and J lost 2 bases; unmatched junction nucleotides: 4. Incomplete CDR3 DNA: TGCAGTGCAACTAGCGGGGCCCCCTACGAG. This sequence encodes CSATSGAPYE. The whole CDR3 region reads CSATSGAPYEQYF.

Worth noting for this clone: Sequencing ends 3 residues short of the CDR3 end; the germline J gene provides the rest. The chain is built from TRBV20-1 and TRBJ1-6; 7 bases are a match to TRBD1. CDR1 and CDR2 (germline): DFQATT, SNEGSKA (reference sequence). J was trimmed by 4 bases and V by 5 bases; bases with no gene match: 5. The CDR3 has 14 residues. CDR3 sequence reads: CSAGRQGYNSPLHF. The CDR3 bases that were read are TGCAGTGCTGGCAGACAGGGTTATAATTCACCC.

As for this clone: The read ends 3 residues early relative to the CDR3; the germline J gene fills the gap. The chain is built from TRBV5-1 and TRBJ1-4; D perhaps matches TRBD1 (5 bases). Germline assignment: CDR1 SGHRS and CDR2 YFSETQ. Trimming removed 4 bases from V and 8 bases from J, with 27 bases in between. This CDR3 has 18 amino acids. CDR3 bases read: TGCGCCAGCAGCCGAGACTTGGGGTCGTCCCAGGGCCGGGAAAAA. It yields the protein CASSRDLGSSQGREK. The full CDR3 sequence reads CASSRDLGSSQGREKLFF.